The 24 T cell receptor beta chains given below trace back to one sample, sequenced in a study of T cells after yellow fever vaccination. Each CDR3 protein is one row after TCRdb ran MiXCR on the 5' RACE reads. The sample records under 50,000 distinct CDR3 sequences, about 6.3% being singletons. Source: PBMCs, either bulk or a sorted T-cell subset (CD4+, CD8+, memory, or dextramer-sorted; not recorded which), taken 45 days after the yellow fever booster vaccination. The source of these receptors is a man aged 25 to 45 who received the YFV17D yellow fever vaccine.

The chain has TRBV29-1 and TRBJ1-1, with a weak D call TRBD1 (5 bases). Germline loops: CDR1 SQVTM, CDR2 ANQGSEA. With 3 bases removed from V and 0 bases from J, the gap between germline ends came to 14 bases. The CDR3 spans 15 residues. CDR3 bases: TGCAGCGTTGAGAACCCTGGACAACTGAACACTGAAGCTTTCTTT. Translating it yields CSVENPGQLNTEAFF. Drawing the rest from reference TRBV29-1 and TRBJ1-1, the complete variable domain is SAVISQKPSRDICQRGTSLTIQCQVDSQVTMMFWYRQQPGQSLTLIATANQGSEATYESGFVIDKFPISRPNLTFSTLTVSNMSPEDSSIYLCSVENPGQLNTEAFFGQGTRLTVV.

This clonotype was observed at least ten times. The chain recombines TRBV29-1 with TRBJ2-2; 10 bases align to TRBD2. Germline V CDR1 and CDR2: SQVTM, ANQGSEA. CDR3 length: 14 residues. J gave up 1 base and V 7 bases, and 3 bases lay outside the gene matches. Here the CDR3 DNA reads TGCAGCGCCCGGACTAGCGGGAACACCGGGGAGCTGTTTTTT. This codes for CSARTSGNTGELFF.

This clonotype was counted at least ten times. This chain joins TRBV7-3 and TRBJ2-1; 7 bases fit TRBD2. Germline loops: CDR1 SGHTA, CDR2 FQGTGA. With V trimmed by 2 bases and J by 5 bases, 21 bases remained unmatched. The CDR3 covers 20 residues. The CDR3 DNA is TGTGCCAGCAGCTTACTAACCCGCCCGAAACTGACGGGAGGTAACAATGAGCAGTTCTTC. This gives the protein CASSLLTRPKLTGGNNEQFF.

This clonotype has only a few counts. The rearrangement links TRBV7-2 to TRBJ1-5; D unclear. CDR3 length: 15 amino acids. Trimming cost V 1 base and J 4 bases, with 11 bases left between them. CDR1 SGHTA and CDR2 FQGNSA come from the germline V gene. DNA for the CDR3: TGTGCCAGCAGCTTAGAAAGGTTCCTTAATCAGCCCCAGCATTTT. Protein sequence: CASSLERFLNQPQHF.

This clonotype was picked up many times. The rearrangement joins TRBV11-2 to TRBJ2-3, with 8 bases identical to TRBD1. CDR1 and CDR2 from the germline V gene are SGHAT and FQNNGV. The CDR3 covers 13 residues. With 8 bases clipped from V and 6 bases from J, the junction kept 7 bases outside the gene matches. The chain's CDR3 is CASGQGVTDTQYF. In DNA, the CDR3 is TGTGCCAGCGGACAGGGTGTAACGGATACGCAGTATTTT.

The gene calls are TRBV6-2 or TRBV6-3 and TRBJ2-2; D gene uncertain. Germline CDR1 reads MNHEY; CDR2 reads SVGEGT. This CDR3 has 15 amino acids. V shed 0 bases and J shed 4 bases, with 9 bases lying between them. This CDR3 is CASSYSEQITGELFF. CDR3 DNA: TGTGCCAGCAGTTACTCAGAACAGATCACCGGGGAGCTGTTTTTT.

In this sample, this clonotype turned up a few times. The CDR3: CASSLVQGDFTEAFF. The CDR3 nucleotides are TGTGCCAGCAGCTTAGTTCAGGGCGACTTCACTGAAGCTTTCTTT. The genes are TRBV7-2 and TRBJ1-1; TRBD1 is a possible D gene (5 bases). V was shortened by 1 base and J by 4 bases, with 13 bases between the two germline ends. The CDR3 contains 15 residues. Germline CDR1 SGHTA, CDR2 FQGNSA.

This clonotype was observed a single time. The junction differs from germline at one of its ends, possibly a read error. The V call is TRBV12-3 or TRBV12-4, the J call TRBJ1-1; D ambiguous. The length of the CDR3 is 13 residues. The CDR3 reads CTSILDNWSEAFF. The CDR3, as DNA: TGTACCAGCATTTTAGACAATTGGTCTGAAGCTTTCTTT.

This clonotype was picked up a small number of times. V and J are TRBV7-9 and TRBJ2-1; TRBD2 agrees at 13 bases. The J segment lost 7 bases and the V segment lost 5 bases, leaving 8 bases of the junction unmatched. The CDR3 is 16 amino acids. CDR1 and CDR2 from the germline V gene are SEHNR and FQNEAQ (reference sequence). CDR3 in amino acids: CASSNPGLAGYNEQFF. CDR3 sequence (DNA): TGTGCCAGCAGCAACCCGGGACTAGCGGGGTATAATGAGCAGTTCTTC.

In this sample, this clonotype turned up a few times. CDR3 sequence reads: CASSFVYGGNTEAFF. Written as DNA, the CDR3 is TGTGCCAGCAGTTTCGTGTACGGCGGGAACACTGAAGCTTTCTTT. V usage is TRBV5-8 and J usage is TRBJ1-1; D is undetermined. This CDR3 is 15 amino acids long. Germline CDR1 is SGHTS and CDR2 is YDEGEE. The V end was cut by 5 bases, the J end by 1 base, with 15 bases between.

This clonotype came up many times. The chain couples TRBV7-2 to TRBJ2-2; 9 bases match TRBD2. The J segment lost 0 bases and the V segment lost 2 bases, leaving 4 bases of the junction unmatched. CDR1 and CDR2 from the germline V gene are SGHTA and FQGNSA. The CDR3 runs to 17 residues. Written as DNA, the CDR3 is TGTGCCAGCAGCTTATCACGGACTAGCGCGAACACCGGGGAGCTGTTTTTT. Amino acid sequence: CASSLSRTSANTGELFF.

This clonotype was detected a few times. The rearrangement links TRBV5-1 to TRBJ2-7, with D tentatively TRBD2 (6 bases). V shed 3 bases and J shed 3 bases, with 13 bases lying between them. This CDR3 region has 14 residues. The V gene's germline CDR1 is SGHRS and CDR2 YFSETQ. CDR3 sequence reads: CASSSTGESYEQYF. The CDR3 DNA sequence: TGCGCCAGCAGCTCGACGGGGGAGAGCTACGAGCAGTACTTC.

The V call is TRBV10-3, the J call TRBJ2-2; 8 positions match TRBD2. This CDR3 region has 17 residues. The ends lost 7 bases at V and 1 base at J; junction bases unmatched: 11. Germline V gene lookup returns CDR1 ENHRY and CDR2 SYGVKD. The CDR3 here is CAINAQAAGGNTGELFF. The CDR3 DNA follows: TGTGCCATCAACGCGCAGGCCGCGGGAGGGAACACCGGGGAGCTGTTTTTT.

This clonotype has at least ten counts. The gene calls are TRBV3-1 and TRBJ1-6; the D gene is possibly TRBD1 (6 bases). Between the trimmed V and J ends, which lost 1 base and 9 bases, there was a span of 10 bases. The CDR3 consists of 14 residues. Germline loops: CDR1 LGHDT, CDR2 YNNKEL (reference sequence). CDR3 coding DNA: TGTGCCAGCAGCCAAGGTGGCAGGGGTTCACCCCTCCACTTT. Encoded protein: CASSQGGRGSPLHF.

This clonotype was seen only a few times. V usage is TRBV12-3 or TRBV12-4 and J usage is TRBJ1-1, with TRBD1 matching 10 bases. Losses at the gene ends were 6 bases for V and 0 bases for J; bases not matched to a gene: 19. This CDR3 has 20 residues. CDR3 bases: TGTGCCAGCAGAATTATCGTGCCGGGGACAGGGGACCTTATGAACACTGAAGCTTTCTTT. This encodes CASRIIVPGTGDLMNTEAFF.

This clonotype was picked up many times. The V and J genes are TRBV27 and TRBJ1-4; maybe TRBD1 (5 bases). This CDR3 has 14 amino acids. V was shortened by 5 bases and J by 0 bases, with 7 bases between the two germline ends. CDR1 is MNHEY, CDR2 SMNVEV, per germline (reference sequence). The CDR3 DNA is TGTGCCAGCAGTCGAGGGGCAACTAATGAAAAACTGTTTTTT. Encoded protein: CASSRGATNEKLFF.

A word on this clonotype: A much larger clone is a single base away; this may be a read error. The chain joins TRBV20-1 to TRBJ2-1; TRBD2 matches 15 bases. The germline gives CDR1 DFQATT, CDR2 SNEGSKA (reference sequence). The CDR3 length is 16 residues. The CDR3 DNA is TGCTGTGTCCCGGGACTAGCGGGAGGCTCCTACAATGAGCAGTTCTTC. Translated, it gives CCVPGLAGGSYNEQFF.

In its sample, this clonotype was seen many times. The germline gene is not matched at one end of the junction; a read error may be the cause. The chain links TRBV7-7 to TRBJ2-5; the D gene could be TRBD1 or TRBD2 (5 bases each). Germline lookup yields CDR1 SSHAT and CDR2 FNYEAQ (reference sequence). This CDR3 comprises 13 residues. CDR3 DNA sequence: TGTGCTAGCAGCACGGACATACTAGGGACCCAGTACTTC. The encoded protein is CASSTDILGTQYF.

V and J are TRBV7-2 and TRBJ2-5, with D perhaps matching TRBD2 (7 bases). CDR1 is SGHTA and CDR2 is FQGNSA in the germline V gene. Trimming took off 3 bases at V and 5 bases at J, with 19 bases between the two ends. This CDR3 is built from 16 residues. The CDR3 nucleotides are TGTGCCAGCAGCTTTTCCCTGGGGGCCGGGGGGGAGACCCAGTACTTC. Translating gives CASSFSLGAGGETQYF.

The chain recombines TRBV5-1 with TRBJ2-2; D unresolved. Germline CDR1 reads SGHRS; CDR2 reads YFSETQ. V was shortened by 0 bases and J by 4 bases, with 10 bases between the two germline ends. The length of the CDR3 is 15 residues. CDR3 region: CASSLESYSTGELFF. The CDR3 DNA reads as TGCGCCAGCAGCTTGGAGAGCTACTCCACCGGGGAGCTGTTTTTT.

The rearrangement joins TRBV19 to TRBJ2-2; TRBD2 is a possible D gene (6 bases). The CDR3 totals 13 residues. Trimming took 7 bases from V and 7 from J, leaving 13 bases between them. Germline V gene lookup returns CDR1 LNHDA and CDR2 SQIVND (reference sequence). DNA for the CDR3: TGTGCCAGTATGTCGGGAGAGGGCGGGGAGCTGTTTTTT. Amino acid sequence: CASMSGEGGELFF.

This clonotype was found many times. The chain links TRBV5-4 to TRBJ1-1; maybe TRBD1 (6 bases). CDR1 is SGHNT and CDR2 is YYREEE in the germline V gene (reference sequence). The ends were cut back, 7 bases at V and 3 bases at J, with 16 bases in the middle. The CDR3 is 14 residues long. The CDR3 sequence is CASDSGGGDTEAFF. In DNA, the CDR3 is TGTGCCAGCGACTCTGGAGGGGGAGACACTGAAGCTTTCTTT.

J is TRBJ2-1 and V is TRBV4-3, with TRBD2 matching over 8 bases. This CDR3 is 17 amino acids long. From germline, CDR1 is LGHNA and CDR2 YSLEER. The J segment lost 8 bases and the V segment lost 1 base, leaving 13 bases of the junction unmatched. CDR3 amino acids: CASSQVTSGHIGHEQFF. The CDR3 coding sequence is TGCGCCAGCAGCCAAGTAACTAGCGGCCACATAGGCCATGAGCAGTTCTTC.

Ten or more counts support this clonotype. The chain has TRBV20-1 and TRBJ1-1; no clear D gene. The V gene lost 3 bases and the J gene lost 1 base, with 12 bases spanning the gap. The CDR3 totals 14 residues. The germline V gene encodes CDR1 DFQATT and CDR2 SNEGSKA (reference sequence). Here the CDR3 DNA reads TGCAGTGCTAGTTTATCTGTGGAGAACACTGAAGCTTTCTTT. As protein: CSASLSVENTEAFF.